This note documents a single T cell receptor (beta chain) sequence. The germline V and J ends were trimmed by 8 bases and 5 bases, with 13 bases remaining between them. Germline V gene data show CDR1 as MNHNS and CDR2 as SASEGT. The CDR3 covers 13 residues. The data are from a study of shared clonotypes between healthy human individuals. The repertoire was sequenced with immunoSEQ multiplex PCR; TCRdb's copy has only in-frame clones and lacks some. The repertoire consists of 780,000 or so clones, with approximately 72% occurring once and the leading ten covering around 1.7%. The sample taken for sequencing was memory CD4+ T cells sorted from blood. The sample's subset: CD45RA-negative fraction. The clonotype originates from a young woman in good health. This chain uses TRBV6-1 with TRBJ1-5; maybe TRBD1 (6 bases). CDR3 in DNA: TGTGCCAGCGGACAGCTTTTAGATCAGCCCCAGCATTTT. It is translated as CASGQLLDQPQHF.